Below, one T cell receptor (beta chain) is given with its context. What it binds is unknown. These data come from a study of CD8 T cells in ankylosing spondylitis. Regarding the study as a whole: In peripheral blood, disease-linked CD8+ clones occurred at relatively low frequencies. About 8 highly homologous variants made up a TCR beta motif, and this motif appeared characteristic of ankylosing spondylitis blood. Significant enrichment of disease-linked clones was reportedly seen in matched ankylosing spondylitis synovial fluid. Earlier authors reported some of these motif variants in reactive arthritis synovial fluid and blood.

Quantitative 5'-RACE was performed with molecular barcodes, and it yielded the TCR beta libraries. MiXCR, applied by TCRdb to the 5' RACE reads, yields one record per CDR3 protein. The table includes around 890,000 distinct CDR3 sequences, 12% detected once. This CDR3 region has 16 residues. Trimming stripped 3 bases from V and 0 bases from J, with 12 bases between. Germline CDR1 and CDR2: KGHDR and SFDVKD. This clonotype was sampled from a male donor with ankylosing spondylitis. The J gene is TRBJ2-3, the V gene TRBV24-1; D not certain. The source material was blood, either unsorted or a sorted T cell fraction (not recorded which). The CDR3 DNA reads as TGTGCCACCAGTGATGCCCTCCGGGCTAGCACAGATACGCAGTATTTT. Its translation is CATSDALRASTDTQYF.